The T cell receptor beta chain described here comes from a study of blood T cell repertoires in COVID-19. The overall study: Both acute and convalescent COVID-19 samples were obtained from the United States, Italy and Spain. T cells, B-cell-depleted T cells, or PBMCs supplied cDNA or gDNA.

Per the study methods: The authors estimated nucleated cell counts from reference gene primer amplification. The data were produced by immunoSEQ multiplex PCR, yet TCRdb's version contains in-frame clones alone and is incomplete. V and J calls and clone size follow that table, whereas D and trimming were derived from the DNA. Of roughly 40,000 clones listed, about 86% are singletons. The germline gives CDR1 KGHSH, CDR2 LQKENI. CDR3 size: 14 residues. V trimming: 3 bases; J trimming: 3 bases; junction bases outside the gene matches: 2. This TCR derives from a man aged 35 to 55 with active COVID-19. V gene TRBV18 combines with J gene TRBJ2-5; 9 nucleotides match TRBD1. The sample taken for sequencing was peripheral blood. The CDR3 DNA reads TGTGCCAGCTCACCCCGGACAGGGGAAGAGACCCAGTACTTC. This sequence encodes CASSPRTGEETQYF.